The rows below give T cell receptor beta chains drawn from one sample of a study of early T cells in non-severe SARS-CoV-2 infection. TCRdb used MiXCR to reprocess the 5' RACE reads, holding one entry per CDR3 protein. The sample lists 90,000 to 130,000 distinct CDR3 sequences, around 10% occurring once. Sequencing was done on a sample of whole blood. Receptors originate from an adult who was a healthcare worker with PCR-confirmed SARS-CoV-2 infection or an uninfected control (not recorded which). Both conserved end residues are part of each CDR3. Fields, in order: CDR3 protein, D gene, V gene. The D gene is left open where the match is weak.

cdr3_aa: CASSEGLTYEQYF
d_call: .
v_call: TRBV6-1

cdr3_aa: CASSQSGTGTYEQYF
d_call: .
v_call: TRBV4-1

cdr3_aa: CASETTDTQYF
d_call: .
v_call: TRBV7-9

cdr3_aa: CSARDLKTAQETQYF
d_call: .
v_call: TRBV20-1

cdr3_aa: CSARASGGAGAYNEQFF
d_call: TRBD2
v_call: TRBV20-1

cdr3_aa: CASSSDYQETQYF
d_call: .
v_call: TRBV11-2

cdr3_aa: CASSWGTENTEAFF
d_call: TRBD1
v_call: TRBV5-1

cdr3_aa: CATSDLGDRGNQPQHF
d_call: .
v_call: TRBV24-1

cdr3_aa: CASSGVGQGVGEQYF
d_call: TRBD1
v_call: TRBV12-3/TRBV12-4

cdr3_aa: CASSLEPTLAGFYEQYF
d_call: TRBD2
v_call: TRBV7-9

cdr3_aa: CASSFLPTDTQYF
d_call: .
v_call: TRBV7-9

cdr3_aa: CASSPGTRDQPQHF
d_call: .
v_call: TRBV5-5

cdr3_aa: CSAVPQTTNEKLLF
d_call: .
v_call: TRBV20-1

cdr3_aa: CASSYSTGTRAPTDTQYF
d_call: TRBD2
v_call: TRBV6-5

cdr3_aa: CASSFVGARQAFF
d_call: .
v_call: TRBV7-9

cdr3_aa: CAISVDSETQYF
d_call: .
v_call: TRBV10-3

cdr3_aa: CASSLTGSPLYEQYF
d_call: .
v_call: TRBV5-1

cdr3_aa: CASSSFLGQGTQYF
d_call: .
v_call: TRBV11-2

cdr3_aa: CASSSLWRGNASGANVLTF
d_call: TRBD2
v_call: TRBV28

cdr3_aa: CSVRDRVLNTEAFF
d_call: .
v_call: TRBV29-1

cdr3_aa: CASSQGWDRATSPLHF
d_call: TRBD1
v_call: TRBV3-1

cdr3_aa: CASSESGTGELFF
d_call: .
v_call: TRBV10-1

cdr3_aa: CASSVAGGPYGEQYF
d_call: TRBD2
v_call: TRBV9

cdr3_aa: CASSPGQGWGNTIYF
d_call: TRBD1
v_call: TRBV7-7

cdr3_aa: CASSPIGQFF
d_call: .
v_call: TRBV21-1

cdr3_aa: CATLYNEQFF
d_call: .
v_call: TRBV28

cdr3_aa: CATSRGLGFEQYF
d_call: .
v_call: TRBV15

cdr3_aa: CSAIPVTVNTEAFF
d_call: .
v_call: TRBV20-1

cdr3_aa: CASTPGGFNQPQHF
d_call: TRBD1
v_call: TRBV28

cdr3_aa: CATRQGAYEQYF
d_call: TRBD1
v_call: TRBV6-2/TRBV6-3

cdr3_aa: CSASPSGRAGYNEQFF
d_call: TRBD2
v_call: TRBV20-1

cdr3_aa: CSAPRSNTSGRAYEQYF
d_call: TRBD2
v_call: TRBV20-1

cdr3_aa: CASSLAGGDTGELFF
d_call: .
v_call: TRBV5-1

cdr3_aa: CASSTQGSNEKLFF
d_call: .
v_call: TRBV9

cdr3_aa: CASSPLGGNLGNEQFF
d_call: .
v_call: TRBV18

cdr3_aa: CSAGTSGKIPPYEQYF
d_call: TRBD2
v_call: TRBV29-1

cdr3_aa: CASTPGQTKNTEAFF
d_call: .
v_call: TRBV3-1